Detailed here is one TCR beta chain. This sample is drawn from a study of blood T cell repertoires in COVID-19. At the level of the study: In each case, the material was cDNA or gDNA derived from T cells, B-cell-depleted T cells, or PBMCs.

Only in-frame clones appear in the TCRdb table, and some are missing; sequencing was by immunoSEQ multiplex PCR. The sample yields 250,000 to 400,000 clones, roughly 87% seen once. Looked up from germline, CDR1 is LGHDT and CDR2 is YNNKEL (reference sequence). Germline trimming cut 5 bases from V and 10 bases from J; bases unmatched to any gene: 11. This CDR3 is built from 15 residues. The TCR originated in a man over 45 with active or convalescent COVID-19. V gene TRBV3-1 (or the pseudogene TRBV3-2) combines with J gene TRBJ2-1; 10 positions agree with TRBD2. Source material: peripheral blood. CDR3 region: CASSGRSSGRQEQFF. For the CDR3, the DNA is TGTGCCAGCAGCGGACGGTCTAGCGGGAGACAGGAGCAGTTCTTC.